In this sample, the clone carrying this T cell receptor beta chain turned up a few times. Its antigen is as yet unknown. The sample belongs to a study of cytomegalovirus exposure and HLA in healthy donors. General study results and limits: Indistinguishability led to the exclusion of some V segments, TRBV6-2 and TRBV6-3 included. CMV serostatus was the sole immune exposure information available.

The PCR ran on 60 Vbeta and 13 Jbeta primers. The method was immunoSEQ multiplex PCR; TCRdb's version includes in-frame clones alone and lacks a portion of them. The sample carries 160,000 or so clones, 80% recorded once. Germline CDR1 reads SGHVS; CDR2 reads FQNEAQ. This CDR3 is 13 amino acids long. The J segment lost 1 base and the V segment lost 5 bases, leaving 1 base of the junction unmatched. This chain connects TRBV7-8 to TRBJ2-5; 7 nucleotides line up with TRBD1. The specimen was PBMCs. The source is a man in his late teens or twenties in good health and CMV-seropositive. The CDR3, as DNA: TGTGCCAGCAGCAGGGACAGCCAAGAGACCCAGTACTTC. As protein: CASSRDSQETQYF.